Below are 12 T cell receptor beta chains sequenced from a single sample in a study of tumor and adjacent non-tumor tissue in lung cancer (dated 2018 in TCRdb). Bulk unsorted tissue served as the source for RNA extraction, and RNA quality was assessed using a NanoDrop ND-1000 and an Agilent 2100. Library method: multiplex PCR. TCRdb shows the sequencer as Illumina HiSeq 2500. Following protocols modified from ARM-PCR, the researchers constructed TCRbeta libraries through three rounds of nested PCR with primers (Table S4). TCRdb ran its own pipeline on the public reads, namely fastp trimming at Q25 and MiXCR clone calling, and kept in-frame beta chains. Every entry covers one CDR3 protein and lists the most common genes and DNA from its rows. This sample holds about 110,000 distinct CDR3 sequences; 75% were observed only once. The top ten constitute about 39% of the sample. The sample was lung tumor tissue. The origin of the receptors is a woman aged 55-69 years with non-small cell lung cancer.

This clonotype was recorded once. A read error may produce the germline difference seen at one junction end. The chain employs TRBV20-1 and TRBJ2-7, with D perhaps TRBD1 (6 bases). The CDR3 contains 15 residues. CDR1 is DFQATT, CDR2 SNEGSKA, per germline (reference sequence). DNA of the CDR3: TGCAGTGTTTCCCCCCTACGAGGGGGATCCTACGAGCTGTACTTC. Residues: CSVSPLRGGSYELYF.

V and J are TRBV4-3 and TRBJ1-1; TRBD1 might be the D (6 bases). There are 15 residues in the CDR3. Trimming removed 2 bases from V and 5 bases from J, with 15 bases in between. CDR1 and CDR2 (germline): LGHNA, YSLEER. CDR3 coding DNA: TGCGCCAGCAGCCAAACTGGGGGGCGTGGGACTGAAGCTTTCTTT. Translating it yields CASSQTGGRGTEAFF.

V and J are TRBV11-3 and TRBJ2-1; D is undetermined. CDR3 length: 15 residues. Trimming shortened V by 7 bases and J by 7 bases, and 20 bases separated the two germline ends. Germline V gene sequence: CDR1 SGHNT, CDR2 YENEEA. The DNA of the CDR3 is TGTGCCAGCATCGTTTTGGAAGTACCAACAAATGAGCAGTTCTTC. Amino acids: CASIVLEVPTNEQFF.

The CDR3 DNA is TGTGCCAGCAGCCGCGGTCTATATAATTCACCCCTCCACTTT. This encodes CASSRGLYNSPLHF. This sequence joins TRBV7-2 and TRBJ1-6, with no clear D. The CDR3 runs 14 residues. CDR1 and CDR2 from the germline V gene are SGHTA and FQGNSA. The germline V and J ends were trimmed by 5 bases and 4 bases, with 9 bases remaining between them.

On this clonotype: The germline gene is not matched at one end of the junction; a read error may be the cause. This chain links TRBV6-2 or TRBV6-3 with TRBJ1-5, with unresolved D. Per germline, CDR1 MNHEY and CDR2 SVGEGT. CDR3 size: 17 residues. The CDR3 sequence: CVSSPSNYKSPNQPQHF. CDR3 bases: TGTGTCAGCAGCCCATCGAACTACAAGTCTCCGAATCAGCCCCAGCATTTT.

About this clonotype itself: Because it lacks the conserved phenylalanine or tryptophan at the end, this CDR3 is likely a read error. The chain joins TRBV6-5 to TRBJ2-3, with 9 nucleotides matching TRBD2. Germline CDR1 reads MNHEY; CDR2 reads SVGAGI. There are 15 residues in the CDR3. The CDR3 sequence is CASKTMEREADTQYL. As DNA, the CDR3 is TGTGCTAGCAAGACAATGGAGCGGGAGGCAGATACGCAGTATTTA.

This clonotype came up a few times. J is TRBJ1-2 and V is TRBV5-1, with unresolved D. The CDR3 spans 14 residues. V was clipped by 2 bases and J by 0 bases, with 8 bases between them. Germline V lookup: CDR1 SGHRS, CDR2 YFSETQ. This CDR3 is CASSFDGSNYGYTF. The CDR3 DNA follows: TGCGCCAGCAGCTTCGACGGATCTAACTATGGCTACACCTTC.

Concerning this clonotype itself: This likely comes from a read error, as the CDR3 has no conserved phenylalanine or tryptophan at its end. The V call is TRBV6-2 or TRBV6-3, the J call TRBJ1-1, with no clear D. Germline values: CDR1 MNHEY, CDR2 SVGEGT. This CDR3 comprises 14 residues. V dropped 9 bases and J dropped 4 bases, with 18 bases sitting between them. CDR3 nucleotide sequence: TGTGCCAGTAGTCATGGCCGAGGCGGCACTGAAGCTTTCTCT. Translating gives CASSHGRGGTEAFS.

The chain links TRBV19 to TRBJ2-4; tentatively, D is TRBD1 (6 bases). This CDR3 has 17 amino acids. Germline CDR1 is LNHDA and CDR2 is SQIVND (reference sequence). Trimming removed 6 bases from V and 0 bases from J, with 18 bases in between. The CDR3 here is CASSSVDSGTAKNIQYF. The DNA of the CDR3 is TGTGCCAGTAGCTCTGTGGACAGTGGCACAGCCAAAAACATTCAGTACTTC.

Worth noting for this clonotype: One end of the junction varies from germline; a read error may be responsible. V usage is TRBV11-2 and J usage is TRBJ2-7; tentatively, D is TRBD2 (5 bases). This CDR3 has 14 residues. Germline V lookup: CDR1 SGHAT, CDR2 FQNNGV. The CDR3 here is CANSWYRGGYEHYF. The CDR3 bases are TGTGCCAACAGTTGGTACCGCGGAGGATACGAGCACTACTTC.

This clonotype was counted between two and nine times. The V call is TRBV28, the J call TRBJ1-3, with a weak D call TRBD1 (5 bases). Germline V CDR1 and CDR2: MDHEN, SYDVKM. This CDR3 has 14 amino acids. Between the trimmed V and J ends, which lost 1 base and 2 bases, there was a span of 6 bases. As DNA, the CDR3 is TGTGCCAGCAGTTTATCGACAGCTGGAAACACCATATATTTT. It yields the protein CASSLSTAGNTIYF. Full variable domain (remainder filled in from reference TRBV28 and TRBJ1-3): DVKVTQSSRYLVKRTGEKVFLECVQDMDHENMFWYRQDPGLGLRLIYFSYDVKMKEKGDIPEGYSVSREKKERFSLILESASTNQTSMYLCASSLSTAGNTIYFGEGSWLTVV.

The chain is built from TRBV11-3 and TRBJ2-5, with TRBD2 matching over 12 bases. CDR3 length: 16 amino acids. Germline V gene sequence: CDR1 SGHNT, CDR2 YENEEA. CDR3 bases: TGTGTCAGAAGCTCTCGTTGGACTAGCGGGGTGGAGACCCAGTACTTC. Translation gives CVRSSRWTSGVETQYF.